A single sample gave rise to the 26 T cell receptor beta chains below, sequenced in a study of spatial heterogeneity in lung cancer. From the 5' RACE reads, TCRdb called clonotypes with MiXCR, one entry per CDR3 protein. The data show some 100,000 distinct CDR3 sequences, roughly 12% seen once. This sample's time point: sample taken at primary tumor resection. Whole RNA, which was extracted from tumor, nontumor lung tissue or frozen PBMC, was sequenced without any cell sorting. The sequencing used PBMCs, collected at surgery. Receptors were obtained from a male donor with early-stage non-small cell lung cancer.

The CDR3 DNA sequence: TGTGCCACCAGCAGAGACTTGTCAGTTATTAGCCTCGAGCAGTACTTC. Translated: CATSRDLSVISLEQYF. The V gene is TRBV15, the J gene TRBJ2-7; D is unresolved. Between the trimmed V and J ends, which lost 0 bases and 6 bases, there was a span of 18 bases. CDR3 size: 16 residues. Germline V CDR1 and CDR2: LNHNV, YYDKDF (reference sequence). Together with reference TRBV15 and TRBJ2-7, the CDR3 gives the full variable domain: DAMVIQNPRYQVTQFGKPVTLSCSQTLNHNVMYWYQQKSSQAPKLLFHYYDKDFNNEADTPDNFQSRRPNTSFCFLDIRSPGLGDTAMYLCATSRDLSVISLEQYFGPGTRLTVT.

This sequence joins TRBV30 and TRBJ2-3, with D tentatively TRBD2 (5 bases). The germline gives CDR1 GTSNPN, CDR2 SVGIG (reference sequence). Trimming removed 3 bases from V and 1 base from J, with 5 bases in between. The length of the CDR3 is 12 residues. CDR3 loop: CAWRRGTDTQYF. The DNA for the CDR3 is TGTGCCTGGAGGCGGGGCACAGATACGCAGTATTTT. Complete variable domain (other parts from reference TRBV30 and TRBJ2-3): SQTIHQWPATLVQPVGSPLSLECTVEGTSNPNLYWYRQAAGRGLQLLFYSVGIGQISSEVPQNLSASRPQDRQFILSSKKLLLSDSGFYLCAWRRGTDTQYFGPGTRLTVL.

The V and J genes are TRBV29-1 and TRBJ1-4, with D unclear. This CDR3 comprises 15 residues. Germline V lookup: CDR1 SQVTM, CDR2 ANQGSEA. Trimming left V 4 bases short and J 5 bases short, with 17 bases between. CDR3 amino acids: CSVGKSGPWNEKLFF. As DNA, the CDR3 is TGCAGCGTTGGAAAATCCGGGCCATGGAATGAAAAACTGTTTTTT.

This rearrangement joins TRBV3-1 to TRBJ2-7, with 10 bases fitting TRBD1. J lost 4 bases, V lost 4 bases, and 7 bases had no gene match. The CDR3 loop spans 15 amino acids. Looked up from germline, CDR1 is LGHDT and CDR2 is YNNKEL (reference sequence). The CDR3 nucleotides read TGTGCCAGCAGCCCTAGGGGACAGGGGTTGTACGAGCAGTACTTC. Translated: CASSPRGQGLYEQYF.

The CDR3 DNA is TGTGCCAGCAGCTTAGGCCCAGCGGGGGAGGTTACGCAGTATTTT. Protein: CASSLGPAGEVTQYF. The rearrangement joins TRBV11-2 to TRBJ2-3; 8 bases match TRBD2. This CDR3 region has 15 residues. CDR1 is SGHAT and CDR2 is FQNNGV in the germline V gene. Trimming at V came to 1 base and at J to 8 bases, leaving 8 bases not matched to a gene.

The chain recombines TRBV19 with TRBJ2-7; D ambiguous. V was pared by 4 bases and J by 6 bases, with 13 bases between. The CDR3 extends over 13 amino acids. From germline, CDR1 is LNHDA and CDR2 SQIVND (reference sequence). CDR3 loop: CASSNGADSEQYF. CDR3 DNA: TGTGCCAGTAGTAACGGCGCGGATTCCGAGCAGTACTTC.

A few counts support this clonotype. The chain joins TRBV20-1 to TRBJ2-1, with D unresolved. V was clipped by 3 bases and J by 15 bases, with 18 bases between them. CDR1 is DFQATT, CDR2 SNEGSKA, per germline (reference sequence). The CDR3 length is 12 residues. The CDR3 DNA reads TGCAGTGCTAGTGCCCCTCCCGGCCGTGGGTTCTTC. It translates to CSASAPPGRGFF.

This chain connects TRBV20-1 to TRBJ2-2; unclear D gene. The CDR3 is 14 amino acids. The V end lost 2 bases, the J end lost 0 bases, and 7 bases lay between the germline ends. Germline CDR1 DFQATT, CDR2 SNEGSKA (reference sequence). CDR3 nucleotide sequence: TGCAGTGCTAGAAAAGAAACGAACACCGGGGAGCTGTTTTTT. Amino acids: CSARKETNTGELFF.

This clonotype was picked up many times. This chain joins TRBV5-1 and TRBJ2-5; TRBD2 agrees at 11 bases. V trimming: 3 bases; J trimming: 5 bases; junction bases outside the gene matches: 9. The CDR3 has 16 amino acids. Germline V lookup: CDR1 SGHRS, CDR2 YFSETQ. In nucleotides, the CDR3 is TGCGCCAGCAGCTCGGGCCTAGCGGGAGGAGGTGAGACCCAGTACTTC. Translation: CASSSGLAGGGETQYF.

The chain couples TRBV18 to TRBJ2-4; 13 bases map to TRBD2. This CDR3 region has 16 residues. The germline gives CDR1 KGHSH, CDR2 LQKENI. V lost 3 bases and J lost 9; bases outside the gene matches: 8. The DNA for the CDR3 is TGTGCCAGCTCACCTTCGGGACTAGCGGGATCGGGCATTCAGTACTTC. Its translation: CASSPSGLAGSGIQYF.

As DNA, the CDR3 is TGTGCCAGCAGTTTATATACAGGGGATGGCTACACCTTC. It is translated as CASSLYTGDGYTF. J is TRBJ1-2 and V is TRBV28; 7 bases are a match to TRBD1. Germline CDR1 and CDR2: MDHEN and SYDVKM. V dropped 1 base and J dropped 6; count of bases not matched to a gene: 2. This CDR3 region has 13 residues.

This clonotype was detected a few times. The rearrangement uses TRBV3-1 and TRBJ2-4, with a possible D match to TRBD1 (6 bases). This CDR3 comprises 16 residues. The V gene lost 2 bases and the J gene lost 6 bases, with 17 bases spanning the gap. The germline V gene encodes CDR1 LGHDT and CDR2 YNNKEL (reference sequence). This CDR3 is CASSQTSLQGRNIQYF. As DNA, the CDR3 is TGTGCCAGCAGCCAAACCAGTTTACAGGGCAGAAACATTCAGTACTTC.

The chain uses TRBV4-1 and TRBJ1-5; 9 bases match TRBD1. The ends lost 0 bases at V and 7 bases at J; junction bases unmatched: 7. The CDR3 totals 16 residues. The germline CDR1 and CDR2 sequences are MGHRA and YSYEKL. The CDR3 bases are TGCGCCAGCAGCCAAGAGGGAGGGACAGGGTGGCAGCCCCAGCATTTT. This gives the protein CASSQEGGTGWQPQHF.

The DNA of the CDR3 is TGCAGTGCACCCGGGGCCAACAATCAGCCCCAGCATTTT. Amino acids: CSAPGANNQPQHF. This chain uses TRBV20-1 with TRBJ1-5, with D possibly being TRBD1 (5 bases). V lost 6 bases and J 3 bases, leaving 12 bases between the germline ends. There are 13 residues in the CDR3. CDR1 is DFQATT, CDR2 SNEGSKA, per germline (reference sequence).

This clonotype was seen a few times. One junction end disagrees with the germline gene, perhaps due to a read error. This sequence joins TRBV3-1 and TRBJ1-1; D unclear. This CDR3 region has 12 residues. Germline loops: CDR1 LGHDT, CDR2 YNNKEL (reference sequence). The chain's CDR3 is CASSQDVSPSRF. CDR3 bases: TGTGCCAGCAGCCAAGATGTGTCGCCATCCCGATTT. The full variable domain, rest sourced from reference TRBV3-1 and TRBJ1-1, is DTAVSQTPKYLVTQMGNDKSIKCEQNLGHDTMYWYKQDSKKFLKIMFSYNNKELIINETVPNRFSPKSPDKAHLNLHINSLELGDSAVYFCASSQDVSPSRFGQGTRLTVV.

The rearrangement links TRBV12-3 or TRBV12-4 to TRBJ2-1; 13 nucleotides align to TRBD2. The CDR3 spans 15 residues. V was clipped by 7 bases and J by 3 bases; unmatched bases: 3. CDR3 DNA: TGTGCCAGCAAGGGGACTAGCGGGGACTACAATGAGCAGTTCTTC. Amino acids: CASKGTSGDYNEQFF.

V usage is TRBV6-5 and J usage is TRBJ1-2, with D possibly matching TRBD1 (6 bases). The germline V and J ends were trimmed by 2 bases and 1 base, with 11 bases remaining between them. CDR3 length equals 15 residues. In germline, CDR1 is MNHEY, CDR2 SVGAGI. This CDR3 reads CASSYGTPINYGYTF. The CDR3 nucleotides read TGTGCCAGCAGTTACGGGACACCCATTAACTATGGCTACACCTTC.

The CDR3 sequence is CASSLERMGGYTF. The DNA of the CDR3 is TGTGCCAGCAGCTTGGAACGGATGGGCGGCTACACCTTC. The chain has TRBV5-4 and TRBJ1-2; D is unresolved. This CDR3 is built from 13 residues. Trimming left V 0 bases short and J 8 bases short, with 11 bases between. Germline V gene data show CDR1 as SGHNT and CDR2 as YYREEE (reference sequence).

The chain has TRBV5-1 and TRBJ2-1; 10 nucleotides align to TRBD2. V gave up 0 bases and J gave up 10 bases; unmatched junction bases: 10. Germline V gives CDR1 SGHRS, CDR2 YFSETQ. This CDR3 has 16 residues. The CDR3 loop is CASSLAVASGRWEQFF. The CDR3 region has the DNA TGCGCCAGCAGCTTGGCCGTGGCTAGCGGGAGATGGGAGCAGTTCTTC.

The chain uses TRBV10-3 and TRBJ2-1; 8 bases are a match to TRBD1. The CDR3 spans 12 residues. The V gene end was trimmed by 6 bases and the J gene end by 8 bases; junction bases not matched to a gene: 3. Germline lookup yields CDR1 ENHRY and CDR2 SYGVKD. CDR3 in amino acids: CAIRGQADEQFF. The DNA of the CDR3 is TGTGCCATCAGGGGACAGGCAGATGAGCAGTTCTTC.

The chain links TRBV7-9 to TRBJ2-3, with 7 bases lining up with TRBD2. With 6 bases clipped from V and 2 bases from J, the junction kept 11 bases outside the gene matches. The CDR3 extends over 16 amino acids. CDR1 and CDR2 from the germline V gene are SEHNR and FQNEAQ (reference sequence). The CDR3 region is CASSSGRQANTDTQYF. For the CDR3, the DNA is TGTGCCAGCAGTTCCGGGAGGCAGGCTAACACAGATACGCAGTATTTT.

This clonotype was picked up a small number of times. The V call is TRBV5-6, the J call TRBJ2-1; 14 nucleotides agree with TRBD2. The V and J ends lost 2 bases and 8 bases, in that order; junction bases with no gene match: 18. Germline V gives CDR1 SGHDT, CDR2 YYEEEE. CDR3 length: 20 amino acids. CDR3 amino acids: CASSFRTGALGTSGRHEQFF. The CDR3, as DNA: TGTGCCAGCAGCTTTCGGACAGGGGCGTTGGGGACTAGCGGGAGACATGAGCAGTTCTTC.

V is TRBV4-1 and J is TRBJ2-4; possibly TRBD2 for D (5 bases). The V gene lost 1 base and the J gene lost 7 bases, with 11 bases spanning the gap. Germline CDR1 and CDR2: MGHRA and YSYEKL. The CDR3 extends over 14 amino acids. The CDR3 reads CASSQVPGINIQYF. CDR3 in DNA: TGCGCCAGCAGCCAAGTACCGGGAATTAACATTCAGTACTTC.

This clonotype occurred a few times. The V gene is TRBV6-2 or TRBV6-3, the J gene TRBJ2-7; D call uncertain. This CDR3 is built from 12 residues. Germline lookup yields CDR1 MNHEY and CDR2 SVGEGT. Trimming took off 5 bases at V and 0 bases at J, with 5 bases between the two ends. CDR3 bases: TGTGCCAGCAGTCAGGACTCCTACGAGCAGTACTTC. Translated, it gives CASSQDSYEQYF.

Many counts were recorded for this clonotype. The J gene is TRBJ2-7, the V gene TRBV5-1, with unresolved D. V shed 4 bases and J shed 6 bases, with 8 bases lying between them. Germline values: CDR1 SGHRS, CDR2 YFSETQ. The CDR3 sequence is 11 residues long. CDR3 protein: CASSGSGEQYF. CDR3 DNA sequence: TGCGCCAGCAGCGGATCGGGCGAGCAGTACTTC.

There are a few counts of this clonotype. The chain employs TRBV7-8 and TRBJ2-7, with 11 bases that match TRBD1. Germline-derived CDR1 and CDR2 are SGHVS and FQNEAQ. J lost 6 bases, V lost 5 bases, and 0 bases had no gene match. The CDR3 totals 12 residues. CDR3 in amino acids: CASSGTGGEQYF. The CDR3 DNA follows: TGTGCCAGCAGCGGGACAGGGGGCGAGCAGTACTTC.